This note documents a single T cell receptor beta chain sequence. Using immunoSEQ multiplex PCR, the repertoire was profiled, and TCRdb retains in-frame clones only, with some absent. The table lists some 150,000 clones, roughly 84% of them singletons, with 4.5% to 6% in the top ten. This sample was taken from a study of blood T cell repertoires in COVID-19. Study summary: T cells, B-cell-depleted T cells, or PBMCs supplied cDNA or gDNA.

The length of the CDR3 is 15 residues. The J segment lost 4 bases and the V segment lost 6 bases, leaving 9 bases of the junction unmatched. Germline loops: CDR1 LGHNT, CDR2 FRNRAP. This receptor was taken from a woman in her 50s who had been exposed to COVID-19. The rearrangement links TRBV12-5 to TRBJ1-5; TRBD1 matches at 7 bases. Sequencing used PBMCs or T cells enriched from blood (not recorded which). CDR3 DNA: TGTGCTAGTGGAATGGACAGGTCACTAAATCAGCCCCAGCATTTT. It encodes CASGMDRSLNQPQHF.